One T cell receptor (beta chain) is described in this entry. This sample is part of a study of blood T cell repertoires in COVID-19. Study background: Samples representing acute and convalescent COVID-19 were sourced from the United States, Italy and Spain. T cells, B-cell-depleted T cells, or PBMCs supplied cDNA or gDNA.

Profiling relied on immunoSEQ multiplex PCR, and the TCRdb table lists in-frame clones only, not all of them. The data hold over 150,000 clones, with almost 85% observed a single time. The CDR3 loop spans 15 amino acids. V was trimmed by 4 bases and J by 5 bases, leaving 17 bases between them. The germline V gene has CDR1 SEHNR and CDR2 FQNEAQ (reference sequence). The sequence came from a human donor with acute or convalescent COVID-19. The donor label of this sample is uncertain. Material for sequencing was peripheral blood. V is TRBV7-9 and J is TRBJ2-5; D is possibly TRBD2 (5 bases). CDR3 in amino acids: CASSSTDSRGETQYF. The CDR3 bases are TGTGCCAGCAGCTCCACCGACTCCCGCGGGGAGACCCAGTACTTC.